The next 8 T cell receptor beta chains were all read from a single sample in a study of CD8 T cells in ankylosing spondylitis. TCRdb re-called the 5' RACE reads with MiXCR, one entry per CDR3 protein. This table holds just over 300,000 distinct CDR3 sequences, under 25% found once. Sequences were obtained from blood, either unsorted or a sorted T cell fraction (not recorded which). These TCRs come from a female donor with ankylosing spondylitis or in good health (not recorded which).

With regard to this clonotype: This could be a read error, since a much larger clone is one nucleotide away. The chain joins TRBV4-3 to TRBJ2-2; 8 positions match TRBD2. V dropped 1 base and J dropped 6; count of bases not matched to a gene: 7. Per germline, CDR1 LGHNA and CDR2 YSLEER. This CDR3 region has 16 residues. The CDR3 DNA reads as TGCGCCAGCAGCCAAGTCCCGGGACTAGACGCCGGGGAGCTGTTTTTT. Amino acid sequence: CASSQVPGLDAGELFF.

The genes are TRBV4-3 and TRBJ1-1, with a weak D call TRBD1 (6 bases). Trimming removed 3 bases from V and 3 bases from J, with 11 bases in between. This CDR3 has 14 residues. Germline V gene lookup returns CDR1 LGHNA and CDR2 YSLEER. The CDR3 coding sequence is TGCGCCAGCAGCCACCCCGGACAGTACACTGAAGCTTTCTTT. It encodes CASSHPGQYTEAFF.

This clonotype was counted between two and nine times. The CDR3 loop is CSVQRTGGTDTQYF. For the CDR3, the DNA is TGCAGTGTTCAGAGGACAGGGGGGACGGATACGCAGTATTTT. The chain combines TRBV20-1 with TRBJ2-3; 10 bases fit TRBD1. The CDR3 has 14 amino acids. The junction had 10 bases not matched to a gene; V was cut back by 7 bases and J by 6 bases. Germline CDR1 reads DFQATT; CDR2 reads SNEGSKA (reference sequence).

This clonotype was recorded a few times. This rearrangement joins TRBV6-2 or TRBV6-3 to TRBJ2-2; D is unclear. V lost 7 bases and J lost 5, with 11 bases in between. Germline V gene data show CDR1 as MNHEY and CDR2 as SVGEGT. There are 13 residues in the CDR3. In DNA form, the CDR3 reads TGTGCCAGCACCATTACACTTACCGGGGAGCTGTTTTTT. As protein: CASTITLTGELFF.

The chain couples TRBV5-8 to TRBJ1-2, with a weak D call TRBD1 (5 bases). This CDR3 is 14 amino acids long. Trimming took 6 bases from V and 8 from J, leaving 20 bases between them. Germline values: CDR1 SGHTS, CDR2 YDEGEE. CDR3 region: CASTPSGGGRGYTF. For the CDR3, the DNA is TGTGCCAGCACCCCCAGCGGGGGGGGACGGGGCTACACCTTC.

This clonotype was observed at least ten times. This chain joins TRBV5-8 and TRBJ2-7; D is perhaps TRBD1 (6 bases). The CDR3 runs to 13 residues. V lost 7 bases and J 7 bases, leaving 18 bases between the germline ends. Germline V lookup: CDR1 SGHTS, CDR2 YDEGEE. CDR3 sequence reads: CASSAGTTGEQYF. Written as DNA, the CDR3 is TGTGCCAGCTCGGCCGGGACAACTGGAGAGCAGTACTTC.

This clonotype was picked up a small number of times. The chain employs TRBV12-3 or TRBV12-4 and TRBJ1-2; the D is unclear. This CDR3 is built from 15 residues. V lost 0 bases to trimming and J lost 5 bases, with 13 bases between them. In nucleotides, the CDR3 is TGTGCCAGCAGTTTAGCAGAGGGATACGCATATGGCTACACCTTC. Protein product: CASSLAEGYAYGYTF.

This clonotype was observed a handful of times. The J gene is TRBJ1-2, the V gene TRBV7-2, with a weak D call TRBD1 (5 bases). CDR3 length: 13 residues. With 1 base removed from V and 8 bases from J, the gap between germline ends came to 11 bases. Germline CDR1 SGHTA, CDR2 FQGNSA. The CDR3 loop is CASSLEGVRGYTF. Here the CDR3 DNA reads TGTGCCAGCAGCTTAGAAGGGGTTAGGGGCTACACCTTC.